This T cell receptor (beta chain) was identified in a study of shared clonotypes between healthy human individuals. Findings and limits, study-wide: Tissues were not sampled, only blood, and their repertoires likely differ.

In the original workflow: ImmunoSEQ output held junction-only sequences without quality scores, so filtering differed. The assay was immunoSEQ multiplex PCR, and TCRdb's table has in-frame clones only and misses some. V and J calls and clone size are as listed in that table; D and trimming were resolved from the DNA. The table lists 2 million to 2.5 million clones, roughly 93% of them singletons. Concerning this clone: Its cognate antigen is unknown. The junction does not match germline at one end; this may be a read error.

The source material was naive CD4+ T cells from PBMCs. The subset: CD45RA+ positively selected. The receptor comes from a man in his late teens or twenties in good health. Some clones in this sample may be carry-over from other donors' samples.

The CDR3 DNA is TGTGCCAGCAGCCTAACCCCCTGGACGGAGTATGGCGGCTACACCTTC. This codes for CASSLTPWTEYGGYTF. The chain combines TRBV7-3 with TRBJ1-2; no clear D gene. The CDR3 has 16 residues. Per germline, CDR1 SGHTA and CDR2 FQGTGA.